This passage covers 8 T cell receptor beta chains from one sample sequenced in a study of PD-1 blockade in classical Hodgkin lymphoma. Time point meaning: cycle 4 day 1 (C4D1), after 6 weeks of nivolumab. No patient escaped relapse after autologous stem cell transplantation, and brentuximab vedotin exposure varied. The data were produced by immunoSEQ multiplex PCR, yet TCRdb's version contains in-frame clones alone and is incomplete. Among about 39,000 clones listed, around 80% were seen once. The sample was peripheral blood mononuclear cells (PBMCs), taken before the fourth cycle of nivolumab. The source is a human donor with classical Hodgkin lymphoma.

V is TRBV7-9 and J is TRBJ2-7; a possible D gene is TRBD1 (5 bases). The CDR3 loop spans 16 amino acids. The V end lost 0 bases, the J end lost 0 bases, and 12 bases lay between the germline ends. CDR1 and CDR2 (germline): SEHNR, FQNEAQ (reference sequence). The chain's CDR3 is CASSLASGHSSYEQYF. The CDR3 DNA follows: TGTGCCAGCAGCTTAGCCTCCGGACACTCCTCCTACGAGCAGTACTTC.

There are a few counts of this clone. This chain joins TRBV15 and TRBJ2-3; a weak D match, TRBD1 (6 bases). This CDR3 is 14 amino acids long. The ends were cut back, 5 bases at V and 2 bases at J, with 11 bases in the middle. The germline CDR1 and CDR2 sequences are LNHNV and YYDKDF (reference sequence). CDR3 DNA: TGTGCCACCAGCGGGACAATCTTCACAGATACGCAGTATTTT. Residues: CATSGTIFTDTQYF.

This chain uses TRBV7-8 with TRBJ2-7; TRBD2 is a possible D gene (5 bases). The V gene's germline CDR1 is SGHVS and CDR2 FQNEAQ. The CDR3 has 10 amino acids. Between the trimmed V and J ends, which lost 8 bases and 4 bases, there was a span of 6 bases. This chain's CDR3 is CASSGYEQYF. The CDR3, as DNA: TGTGCCAGCTCGGGATACGAGCAGTACTTC.

The chain uses TRBV7-8 and TRBJ2-5; D is perhaps TRBD2 (6 bases). This CDR3 comprises 13 residues. The ends were cut back, 3 bases at V and 4 bases at J, with 9 bases in the middle. CDR1 is SGHVS, CDR2 FQNEAQ, per germline. This CDR3 is CASSFHGRETQYF. DNA for the CDR3: TGTGCCAGCAGCTTCCACGGGAGAGAGACCCAGTACTTC.

Only a few counts were recorded for this clone. The chain recombines TRBV4-2 with TRBJ1-2, with D maybe TRBD1 (6 bases). The CDR3 has 16 amino acids. The germline V gene encodes CDR1 LGHNA and CDR2 YNFKEQ. V was cut by 1 base and J by 4 bases, with 16 bases left in between. CDR3 nucleotides: TGTGCCAGCAGCCAAGTCGCAGGACAGCAACTCTATGGCTACACCTTC. Translated: CASSQVAGQQLYGYTF.

V and J are TRBV18 and TRBJ2-7; the match to TRBD1 covers 8 bases. This CDR3 is 14 amino acids long. V was pared by 3 bases and J by 7 bases, with 8 bases of the junction left unmatched. Looked up from germline, CDR1 is KGHSH and CDR2 is LQKENI. The CDR3 reads CASSPRQGSDEQYF. DNA for the CDR3: TGTGCCAGCTCACCTAGACAGGGGAGCGATGAGCAGTACTTC.

The genes are TRBV6-1 and TRBJ2-5, with TRBD2 matching 8 bases. Per germline, CDR1 MNHNS and CDR2 SASEGT. V lost 6 bases to trimming and J lost 6 bases; unmatched junction nucleotides: 9. The CDR3 is 14 residues long. CDR3: CASSDAGGRKTQYF. The CDR3, as DNA: TGTGCCAGCAGCGACGCGGGAGGTCGGAAGACCCAGTACTTC.

The rearrangement uses TRBV9 and TRBJ2-3, with 10 nucleotides matching TRBD2. The CDR3 consists of 17 residues. Germline CDR1 and CDR2: SGDLS and YYNGEE. With 4 bases clipped from V and 6 bases from J, the junction kept 14 bases outside the gene matches. The CDR3 nucleotides read TGTGCCAGCAGCCCCCTCGCTAGCGGGGGCGGTGCCGATACGCAGTATTTT. It yields the protein CASSPLASGGGADTQYF.